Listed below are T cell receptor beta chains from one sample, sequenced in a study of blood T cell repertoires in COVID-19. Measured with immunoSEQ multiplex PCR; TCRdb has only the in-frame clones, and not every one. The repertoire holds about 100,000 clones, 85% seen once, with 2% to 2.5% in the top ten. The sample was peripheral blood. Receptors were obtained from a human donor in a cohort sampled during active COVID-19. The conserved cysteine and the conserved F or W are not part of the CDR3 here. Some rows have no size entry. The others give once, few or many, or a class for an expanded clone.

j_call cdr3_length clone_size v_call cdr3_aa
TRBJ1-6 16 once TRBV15 ATSRGTGLSSYNSPLH
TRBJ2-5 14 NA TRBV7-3 ASSLKPSGDAKTQY
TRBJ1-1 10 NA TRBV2 ASSLMGGEAF
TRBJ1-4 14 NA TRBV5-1 ASSLDRGSANEKLF
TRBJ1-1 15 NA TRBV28 ASSFVGTDKRSTEAF
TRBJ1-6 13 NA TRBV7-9 ASSPSGAYNSPLH
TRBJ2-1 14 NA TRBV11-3 ASSLSVGSSYNEQF
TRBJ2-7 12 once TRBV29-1 SVEEAGLRGEQY
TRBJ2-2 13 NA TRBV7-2 ASTLNSGNTGELF
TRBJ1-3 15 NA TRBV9 ASSVDSGTGKGNTIY
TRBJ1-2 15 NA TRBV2 ASSDMTVIQGWNGYT
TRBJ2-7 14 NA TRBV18 ASSPLAGQYSYEQY
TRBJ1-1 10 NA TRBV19 ASQDSHTEAF
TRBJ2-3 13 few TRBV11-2 ASSPSGRGTDTQY
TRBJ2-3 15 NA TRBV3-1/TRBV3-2 ASSHNAWGPATDTQY
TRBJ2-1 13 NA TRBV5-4 ASSGKQGISNEQF
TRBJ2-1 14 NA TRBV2 ASSDDLAGAYNEQF
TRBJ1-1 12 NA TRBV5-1 ASSPDRGYTEAF
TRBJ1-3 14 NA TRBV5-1 ASRQDPGHSGNTIY
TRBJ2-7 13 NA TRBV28 ASSLQHRGPYEQY
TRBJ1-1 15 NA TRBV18 ASSPRPGGSSRTEAF
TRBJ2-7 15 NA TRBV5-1 ASSLVGGGGTSYEQY
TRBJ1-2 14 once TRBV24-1 ATSGGGEGFRGGYT
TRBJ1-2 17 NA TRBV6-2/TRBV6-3 ASSYEPTELLSNPYGYT
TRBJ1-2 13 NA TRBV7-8 ASSLSGRGTGGYT
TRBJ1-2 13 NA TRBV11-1 ASSLAPTENYGYT
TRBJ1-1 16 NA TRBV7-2 ASSRGTPGIGQNTEAF
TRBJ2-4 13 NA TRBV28 ASKGGVVSKNIQY
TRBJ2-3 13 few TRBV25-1 ASSEGSLAGGEQY
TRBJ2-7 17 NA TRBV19 ASSTNSDRPGLEAYEQY
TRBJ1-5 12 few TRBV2 ASSVQGAEGPQH
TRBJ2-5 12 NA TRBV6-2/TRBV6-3 ASSPGQAPKTQY
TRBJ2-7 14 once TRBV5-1 ASSLTSGSLVYEQY
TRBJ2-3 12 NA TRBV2 ASSEQVGTDTQY
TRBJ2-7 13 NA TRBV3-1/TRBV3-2 ASSQVTAGLYEQY
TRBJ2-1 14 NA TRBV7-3 ASSLTPGLSYNEQF
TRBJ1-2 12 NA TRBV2 ASSEDSRDRYYT
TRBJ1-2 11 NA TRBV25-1 ASSPTALYGYT
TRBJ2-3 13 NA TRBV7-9 ASSQRTGGADTQY
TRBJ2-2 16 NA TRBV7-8 ASSLDAGLGRYTGELF
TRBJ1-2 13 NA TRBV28 ASSSGTGVLYGYT
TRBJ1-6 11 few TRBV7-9 ASSGDSGSPLH
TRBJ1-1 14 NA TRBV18 ASSPDRGLKNTEAF
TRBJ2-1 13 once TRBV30 AWSEGTSGRSEQF
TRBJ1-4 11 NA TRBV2 ASGGVPLEKLF
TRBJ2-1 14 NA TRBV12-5 ASGLVLPGSYNEQF